This T cell receptor beta chain was captured by sequencing in a study of immune evolution from preneoplasia to lung adenocarcinoma (dated by TCRdb to about 2021). Regarding the study in general: HLA loss of heterozygosity was seen in roughly 7%, 15% and 33% of AIS, MIA and ADC lesions, and in no AAH lesions. Resected precursor lesions (AAH, AIS, MIA) and invasive adenocarcinomas were each compared against paired morphologically normal lung tissue. The study combined immune gene expression, TCR sequencing and multiplex immunofluorescence to profile immune contexture across lung adenocarcinoma precursors and invasive adenocarcinoma. The immune data were combined with whole exome sequencing and methylation data from the same cohort of nodules. Sample size was determined by specimen availability and not by a prior power calculation. The overall cohort comprised some 53 patients with pulmonary nodules who underwent surgical resection. The TCR sequencing data were obtained from some 50 patients. Class I HLA alleles were inferred from exome data with POLYSOLVER, and allele-specific HLA loss was detected with LOHHLA. According to the study, over a hundred samples were used for TCR sequencing. The investigation overall reported the following: Normal lung had the highest top T cell clone frequencies, which appeared to decline progressively from AAH through AIS, MIA and invasive adenocarcinoma. Because every patient came from Japan and China, how well the results apply to Western populations was uncertain. Findings were based on association rather than direct causation; larger cohorts with long-term follow-up and longitudinal biopsies were deemed needed. The highest T cell clonality was observed in KRAS-mutant nodules compared with EGFR-mutant or double wild-type lesions. Clonality was highest in normal lung, while later-stage lesions appeared to have lower clonality but higher T cell density and diversity.

The immunoSEQ hsTCRbeta Kit was used to sequence TCR beta CDR3 regions from DNA. The paper's processing steps were these. TCR sequencing data were analysed with the ImmunoSEQ Analyzer. T cell clonality was defined as 1 minus Pielou's evenness, calculated on productive rearrangements. T cell diversity was measured with the inverse Simpson index on productive templates. T cell density was defined as TCR beta template counts normalized to usable DNA, with usable DNA estimated by amplifying and sequencing housekeeping genes. TCR metrics were compared across histologic stages using two-sided Kruskal-Wallis tests. The table was pulled from immuneACCESS by TCRdb, which kept in-frame rearrangements only. Such tables lose some clones; where checked, under half of the loss comes from unresolved V genes, and the rest has no known cause. That table supplies the V and J calls and clone size; D and trimming were determined from the DNA. The sample profile shows thousands of clones; around 83% of them were found once. 2.3% of the sample is held by the ten biggest clonotypes.

Reading the germline V gene (reference sequence) gives CDR1 SGHNT and CDR2 YYREEE. Germline trimming amounts to 4 bases on V and 0 bases on J, with 9 as the count of junction bases outside the gene matches. CDR3 length: 18 amino acids, cysteine to phenylalanine. Only the CDR3 portion is preserved as DNA: 54 bases, with reading frame beginning at the first base. Comment on this clone: Its cognate antigen has yet to be identified. No base qualities exist here, and no much larger clone lies one base off it.

Patients underwent resection in Japan or China between about 2014 and 2017. Two lung cancer pathologists independently reviewed H&E slides to confirm the histologic diagnosis of every case. To enrich premalignant or tumor cells for nucleic acid extraction, macro-dissection was performed after pathologic assessment. DNA was isolated from FFPE tissue using the AllPrep DNA/RNA FFPE Kit. The sequence joins TRBV5-4 to TRBJ2-1, with TRBD2 identical over 11 junction bases. Material for sequencing was FFPE invasive lung adenocarcinoma tissue. The sample's cell subset or site, from its label and the paper: frankly invasive lung adenocarcinoma (ADC). The receptor comes from a person aged 45 to 69 with lung adenocarcinoma. The CDR3 reads as follows: CASSAGLAAYSSYNEQFF. The DNA reads TGTGCCAGCAGCGCGGGACTAGCGGCCTACAGCTCCTACAATGAGCAGTTCTTC.